Below, 10 T cell receptor beta chains from the same sample are listed, as sequenced in a study of T cells in tumors after PD-1 blockade (dated by TCRdb to the late 2010s). Library method: the immunoSEQ multiplex PCR assay. Held by TCRdb, this immuneACCESS table contains in-frame sequences only and omits some clones. Under half of the omission traces to an unresolved V gene where checked; the cause of the rest is unknown. A total of some 24,000 clones appear in this sample, roughly 85% of them only once. The ten largest clones take up roughly 12% of the sample. Interpreted using the paper, the time point label stands for: after anti-PD-1 therapy. The sequenced sample was PBMCs, obtained after anti-PD-1 treatment. The receptors stem from a human donor with basal cell carcinoma.

Worth noting for this clone: Germline and junction disagree at one end, which may indicate a read error. The chain recombines TRBV5-1 with TRBJ2-7; TRBD1 matches at 11 bases. The CDR3 spans 15 residues. Looked up from germline, CDR1 is SGHRS and CDR2 is YFSETQ. CDR3: CATSWDRGNSYEQYF. The CDR3 DNA reads as TGCGCCACCAGCTGGGACAGGGGGAATTCCTACGAGCAGTACTTC.

This chain connects TRBV27 to TRBJ1-2; tentatively, D is TRBD1 (6 bases). Germline values: CDR1 MNHEY, CDR2 SMNVEV (reference sequence). With 2 bases removed from V and 0 bases from J, the gap between germline ends came to 7 bases. CDR3 length: 14 residues. The CDR3 loop is CASSLGQPNYGYTF. The DNA for the CDR3 is TGTGCCAGCAGTTTAGGACAGCCTAACTATGGCTACACCTTC.

The chain is built from TRBV12-3 or TRBV12-4 and TRBJ1-2; D remains unclear. Trimming took off 6 bases at V and 2 bases at J, with 10 bases between the two ends. CDR3 length: 13 residues. This CDR3 reads CASRPDGNYGYTF. The CDR3 nucleotides are TGTGCCAGCAGACCGGACGGGAACTATGGCTACACCTTC.

The chain recombines TRBV19 with TRBJ2-5; D ambiguous. Between the trimmed V and J ends, which lost 0 bases and 3 bases, there was a span of 5 bases. The CDR3 sequence is 13 residues long. Germline CDR1 and CDR2: LNHDA and SQIVND (reference sequence). CDR3 sequence reads: CASSIDGEETQYF. The CDR3 DNA follows: TGTGCCAGTAGTATAGACGGTGAAGAGACCCAGTACTTC.

The chain combines TRBV2 with TRBJ2-1; 10 bases agree with TRBD1. Germline V lookup: CDR1 SNHLY, CDR2 FYNNEI. J was trimmed by 7 bases and V by 7 bases; bases with no gene match: 7. The CDR3 totals 14 residues. The CDR3: CASIGTGVRNEQFF. CDR3 sequence (DNA): TGTGCCAGCATCGGGACAGGGGTGAGGAATGAGCAGTTCTTC.

Here the CDR3 reads CASSQGEASTIYF. The CDR3 DNA sequence: TGTGCCAGCAGCCAAGGGGAGGCTTCCACCATATATTTT. This rearrangement joins TRBV3-1 (or the pseudogene TRBV3-2) to TRBJ1-3; unclear D gene. Trimming took off 1 base at V and 9 bases at J, with 10 bases between the two ends. Germline V gives CDR1 LGHDT, CDR2 YNNKEL (reference sequence). This CDR3 has 13 residues.

The CDR3 region has the DNA TGTGCCAGCAACTTGGGGGGCTCCGAGCAGTACTTC. This codes for CASNLGGSEQYF. The chain couples TRBV12-3 or TRBV12-4 to TRBJ2-7; the D gene could be TRBD1 or TRBD2 (6 bases each). Trimming cost V 7 bases and J 6 bases, with 13 bases left between them. The CDR3 runs 12 residues.

The genes are TRBV5-4 and TRBJ2-3; TRBD1 is a possible D gene (8 bases). V gave up 4 bases and J gave up 6 bases, with 18 bases separating them. Germline values: CDR1 SGHNT, CDR2 YYREEE (reference sequence). The CDR3 contains 15 residues. The DNA for the CDR3 is TGTGCCAGCAGCCCCAGGGGGCCGGGGGGTGATACGCAGTATTTT. Translating it yields CASSPRGPGGDTQYF.

The chain joins TRBV10-3 to TRBJ2-5, with a weak D call TRBD2 (7 bases). Germline CDR1 reads ENHRY; CDR2 reads SYGVKD. Deletions cut 6 bases from V and 0 bases from J, with 14 bases between. The CDR3 contains 15 residues. Here the CDR3 reads CAIRGGPEYQETQYF. As DNA, the CDR3 is TGTGCCATCAGGGGGGGGCCGGAGTACCAAGAGACCCAGTACTTC.

CDR3 in amino acids: CASSRVAWGTAYEQYF. The DNA for the CDR3 is TGTGCCAGCAGCCGAGTAGCCTGGGGTACGGCCTACGAGCAGTACTTC. The chain has TRBV3-1 (or the pseudogene TRBV3-2) and TRBJ2-7; D remains ambiguous. Germline V gene sequence: CDR1 LGHDT, CDR2 YNNKEL (reference sequence). This CDR3 comprises 16 residues. Trimming shortened V by 4 bases and J by 2 bases, and 18 bases separated the two germline ends.